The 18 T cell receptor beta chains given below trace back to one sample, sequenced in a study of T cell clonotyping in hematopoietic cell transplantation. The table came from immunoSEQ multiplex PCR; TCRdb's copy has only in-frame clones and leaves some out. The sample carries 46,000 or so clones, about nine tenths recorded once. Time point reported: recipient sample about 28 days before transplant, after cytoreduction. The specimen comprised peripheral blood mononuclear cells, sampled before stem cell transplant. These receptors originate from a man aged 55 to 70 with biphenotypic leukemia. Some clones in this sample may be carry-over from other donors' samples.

The chain's CDR3 is CASSSTGGNYEQYF. In DNA form, the CDR3 reads TGTGCCAGCAGCTCAACAGGGGGGAACTACGAGCAGTACTTC. The V and J genes are TRBV7-2 and TRBJ2-7; 8 bases agree with TRBD1. Trimming at V came to 4 bases and at J to 3 bases, leaving 5 bases not matched to a gene. The CDR3 has 14 residues. Germline assignment: CDR1 SGHTA and CDR2 FQGNSA.

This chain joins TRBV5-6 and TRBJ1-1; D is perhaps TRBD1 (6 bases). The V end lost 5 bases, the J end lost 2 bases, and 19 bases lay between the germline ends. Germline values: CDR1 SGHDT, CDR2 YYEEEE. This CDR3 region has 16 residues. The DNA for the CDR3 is TGTGCCAGCAGTCGAGGGTCTCGGGGGGCCAACACTGAAGCTTTCTTT. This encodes CASSRGSRGANTEAFF.

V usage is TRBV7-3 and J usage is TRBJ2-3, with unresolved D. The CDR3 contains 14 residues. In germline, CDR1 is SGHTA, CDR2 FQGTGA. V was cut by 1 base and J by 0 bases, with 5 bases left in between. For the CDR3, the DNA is TGTGCCAGCAGCTTAAGCCCAAGCACAGATACGCAGTATTTT. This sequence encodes CASSLSPSTDTQYF.

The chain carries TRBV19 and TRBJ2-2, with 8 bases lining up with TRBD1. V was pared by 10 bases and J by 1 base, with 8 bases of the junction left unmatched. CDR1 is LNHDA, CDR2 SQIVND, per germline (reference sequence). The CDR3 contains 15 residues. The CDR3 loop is CATQTGTGNTGELFF. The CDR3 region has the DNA TGTGCCACCCAGACCGGGACAGGGAACACCGGGGAGCTGTTTTTT.

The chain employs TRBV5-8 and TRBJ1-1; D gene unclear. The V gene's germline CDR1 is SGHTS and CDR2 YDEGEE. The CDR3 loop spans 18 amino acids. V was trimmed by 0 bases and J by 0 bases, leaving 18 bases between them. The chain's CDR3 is CASSLVATLRTMNTEAFF. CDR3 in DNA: TGTGCCAGCAGCTTGGTCGCCACCCTACGCACCATGAACACTGAAGCTTTCTTT.

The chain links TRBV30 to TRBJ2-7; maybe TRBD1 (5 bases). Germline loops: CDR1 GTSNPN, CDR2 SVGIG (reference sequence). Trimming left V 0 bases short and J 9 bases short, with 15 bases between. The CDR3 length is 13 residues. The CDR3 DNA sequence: TGTGCCTGGAGTGTTGTCAGGGCTAAACGGCAGTACTTC. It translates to CAWSVVRAKRQYF.

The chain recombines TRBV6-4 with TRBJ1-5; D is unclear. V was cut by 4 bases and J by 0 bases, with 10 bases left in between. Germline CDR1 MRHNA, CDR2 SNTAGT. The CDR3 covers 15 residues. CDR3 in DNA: TGTGCCAGCAGTGGTCGTGATAGTAGCAATCAGCCCCAGCATTTT. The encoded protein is CASSGRDSSNQPQHF.

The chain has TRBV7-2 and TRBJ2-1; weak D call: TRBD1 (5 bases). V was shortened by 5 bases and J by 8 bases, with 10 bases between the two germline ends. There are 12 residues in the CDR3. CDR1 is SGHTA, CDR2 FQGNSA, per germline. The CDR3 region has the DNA TGTGCCAGCAGCCGAGGCAGGGATGAGCAGTTCTTC. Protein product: CASSRGRDEQFF.

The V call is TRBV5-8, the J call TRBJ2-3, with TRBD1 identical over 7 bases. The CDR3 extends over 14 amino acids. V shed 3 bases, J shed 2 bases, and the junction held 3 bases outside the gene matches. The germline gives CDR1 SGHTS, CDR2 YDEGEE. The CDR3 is CASSWGQSTDTQYF. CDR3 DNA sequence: TGTGCCAGCAGCTGGGGACAGTCCACAGATACGCAGTATTTT.

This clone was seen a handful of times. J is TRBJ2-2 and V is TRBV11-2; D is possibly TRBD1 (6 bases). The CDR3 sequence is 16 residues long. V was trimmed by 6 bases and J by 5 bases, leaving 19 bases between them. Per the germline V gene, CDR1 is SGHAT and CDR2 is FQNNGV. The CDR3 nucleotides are TGTGCCAGCAGGCGTCCGGGACACGTTCGAACCGGGGAGCTGTTTTTT. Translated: CASRRPGHVRTGELFF.

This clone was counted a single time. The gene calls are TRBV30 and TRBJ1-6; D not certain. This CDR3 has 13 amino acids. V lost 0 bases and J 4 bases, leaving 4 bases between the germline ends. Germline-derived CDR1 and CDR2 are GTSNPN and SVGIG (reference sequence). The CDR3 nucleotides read TGTGCCTGGAGTGTAGGATATAATTCACCCCTCCACTTT. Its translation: CAWSVGYNSPLHF.

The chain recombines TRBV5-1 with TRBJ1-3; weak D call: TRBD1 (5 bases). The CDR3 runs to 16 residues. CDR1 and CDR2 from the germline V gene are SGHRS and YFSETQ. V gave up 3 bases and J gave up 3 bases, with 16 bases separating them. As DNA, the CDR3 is TGCGCCAGCAGCTCGGAGCCGACAGTGTTTGGAAACACCATATATTTT. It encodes CASSSEPTVFGNTIYF.

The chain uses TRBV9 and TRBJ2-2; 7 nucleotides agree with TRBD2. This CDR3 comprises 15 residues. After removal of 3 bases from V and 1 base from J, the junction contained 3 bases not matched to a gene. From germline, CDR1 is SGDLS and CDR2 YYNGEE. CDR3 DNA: TGTGCCAGCAGCGCATCTAGCGGGAACACCGGGGAGCTGTTTTTT. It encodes CASSASSGNTGELFF.

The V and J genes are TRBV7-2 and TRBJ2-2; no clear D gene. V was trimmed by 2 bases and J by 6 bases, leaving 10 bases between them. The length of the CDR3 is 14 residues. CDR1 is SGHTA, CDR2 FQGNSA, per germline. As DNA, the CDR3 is TGTGCCAGCAGCTTACAGGTTGTGGCCGGGGAGCTGTTTTTT. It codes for CASSLQVVAGELFF.

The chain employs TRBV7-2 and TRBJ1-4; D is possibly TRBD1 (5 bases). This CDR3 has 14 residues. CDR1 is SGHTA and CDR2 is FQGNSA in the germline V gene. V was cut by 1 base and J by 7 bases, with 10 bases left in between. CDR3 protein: CASSLDWGGEKLFF. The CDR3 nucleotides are TGTGCCAGCAGCTTAGATTGGGGCGGTGAAAAACTGTTTTTT. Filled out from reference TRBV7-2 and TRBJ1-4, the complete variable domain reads GAGVSQSPSNKVTEKGKDVELRCDPISGHTALYWYRQSLGQGLEFLIYFQGNSAPDKSGLPSDRFSAERTGGSVSTLTIQRTQQEDSAVYLCASSLDWGGEKLFFGSGTQLSVL.

CDR3 DNA sequence: TGTGCCATCGGGGGTTACCAAGAGACCCAGTACTTC. Protein sequence: CAIGGYQETQYF. The V call is TRBV10-3, the J call TRBJ2-5, with D perhaps assigned TRBD1 or TRBD2 (5 bases each). The germline V and J ends were trimmed by 8 bases and 0 bases, with 7 bases remaining between them. Germline lookup yields CDR1 ENHRY and CDR2 SYGVKD. This CDR3 region has 12 residues.

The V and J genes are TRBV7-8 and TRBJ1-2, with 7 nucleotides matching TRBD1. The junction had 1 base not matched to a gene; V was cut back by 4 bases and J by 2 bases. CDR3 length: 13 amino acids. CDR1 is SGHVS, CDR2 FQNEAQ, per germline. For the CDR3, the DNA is TGTGCCAGCAGCTCGACAGGGAACTATGGCTACACCTTC. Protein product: CASSSTGNYGYTF.

CDR3 in amino acids: CASSLGTGFMGPNQPQHF. The CDR3 DNA reads as TGTGCCAGCAGCTTAGGAACGGGGTTTATGGGCCCCAATCAGCCCCAGCATTTT. The chain carries TRBV7-9 and TRBJ1-5, with unresolved D. This CDR3 spans 18 amino acids. CDR1 and CDR2 from the germline V gene are SEHNR and FQNEAQ (reference sequence). The ends were cut back, 1 base at V and 3 bases at J, with 19 bases in the middle.